A single T cell receptor (beta chain) is shown here with its context. The data belong to a study of cytomegalovirus exposure and HLA in healthy donors. Study-level information: From about 170 million T cells, an earlier analysis saw roughly 100 million unique TCR beta sequences.

PCR was performed using 60 Vbeta and 13 Jbeta primers. Some clones are missing from TCRdb's copy, which holds only in-frame ones; the method was immunoSEQ multiplex PCR. The sample holds approximately 110,000 clones, around 82% seen once. Germline values: CDR1 MDHEN, CDR2 SYDVKM. This CDR3 has 15 amino acids. V was clipped by 6 bases and J by 0 bases, with 12 bases between them. The sequencing input was PBMCs. This chain uses TRBV28 with TRBJ1-5, with D possibly TRBD1 on 6 matching bases. The clonotype comes from a man aged 35-49 years in good health and CMV-seronegative. The chain's CDR3 is CASRYDRSSNQPQHF. The CDR3 DNA is TGTGCCAGCAGATATGACAGGTCTAGCAATCAGCCCCAGCATTTT.